The next 16 T cell receptor beta chains were all read from a single sample in a study of T cell changes during pregnancy in multiple sclerosis. Sequencing was performed with immunoSEQ multiplex PCR; in TCRdb, only in-frame clones are kept and a portion is missing. This table holds some 22,000 clones, about 90% found once. The sequenced sample was CD8+ T cells from peripheral blood mononuclear cells, obtained after pregnancy. Receptors originate from a female donor with multiple sclerosis, enrolled in a pregnancy study.

This chain uses TRBV4-1 with TRBJ1-1; 8 bases align to TRBD1. Trimming cost V 0 bases and J 1 base; bases outside gene matches: 4. Germline V gene sequence: CDR1 MGHRA, CDR2 YSYEKL. The CDR3 covers 16 residues. The CDR3 is CASSQDPGTGNTEAFF. The DNA of the CDR3 is TGCGCCAGCAGCCAAGATCCAGGGACAGGGAACACTGAAGCTTTCTTT.

This clone has more than one count but fewer than ten. The V gene is TRBV4-2, the J gene TRBJ2-1, with 10 bases identical to TRBD2. J gave up 4 bases and V 4 bases, and 7 bases lay outside the gene matches. Per the germline V gene, CDR1 is LGHNA and CDR2 is YNFKEQ. The CDR3 sequence is 16 residues long. As DNA, the CDR3 is TGTGCCAGCAGCCCCCAATGGACTAGCGGATACAATGAGCAGTTCTTC. Translation: CASSPQWTSGYNEQFF.

The chain joins TRBV9 to TRBJ1-4, with TRBD1 identical over 11 bases. CDR3 length: 15 residues. In germline, CDR1 is SGDLS, CDR2 YYNGEE. Losses at the gene ends were 4 bases for V and 7 bases for J; bases not matched to a gene: 6. CDR3 nucleotides: TGTGCCAGCAGCTACACCGGGACAGGGGGTGAAAAACTGTTTTTT. Protein sequence: CASSYTGTGGEKLFF. Combining the CDR3 with reference TRBV9 and TRBJ1-4 gives the whole variable domain DSGVTQTPKHLITATGQRVTLRCSPRSGDLSVYWYQQSLDQGLQFLIQYYNGEERAKGNILERFSAQQFPDLHSELNLSSLELGDSALYFCASSYTGTGGEKLFFGSGTQLSVL.

This chain joins TRBV7-8 and TRBJ1-5, with D tentatively TRBD1 (5 bases). Trimming left V 1 base short and J 5 bases short, with 15 bases between. Germline V gene sequence: CDR1 SGHVS, CDR2 FQNEAQ. The CDR3 covers 16 residues. The CDR3 region has the DNA TGTGCCAGCAGCTTAGAGGGGCAAGGGTCCCATCAGCCCCAGCATTTT. This translates into CASSLEGQGSHQPQHF.

By sample fraction, this clone is medium-sized (0.01 to 0.1%). Other DNA sequences within the sample encode an identical CDR3. The chain recombines TRBV6-4 with TRBJ2-2; 9 nucleotides match TRBD2. The V gene end was trimmed by 4 bases and the J gene end by 3 bases; junction bases not matched to a gene: 0. This CDR3 is 14 amino acids long. CDR1 and CDR2 (germline): MRHNA, SNTAGT. CDR3 in amino acids: CASSGLADTGELFF. The DNA of the CDR3 is TGTGCCAGCAGTGGACTAGCGGACACCGGGGAGCTGTTTTTT.

This sequence joins TRBV19 and TRBJ2-2; possible D gene TRBD1, 5 bases. V was pared by 6 bases and J by 4 bases, with 12 bases between. The CDR3 loop spans 14 amino acids. Germline V gives CDR1 LNHDA, CDR2 SQIVND (reference sequence). CDR3 sequence reads: CASSIQGPTGELFF. The DNA for the CDR3 is TGTGCCAGTAGCATCCAGGGTCCCACCGGGGAGCTGTTTTTT.

This rearrangement joins TRBV9 to TRBJ1-4, with D tentatively TRBD1 (6 bases). Germline lookup yields CDR1 SGDLS and CDR2 YYNGEE. The CDR3 extends over 16 amino acids. Deletions cut 5 bases from V and 4 bases from J, with 18 bases between. DNA for the CDR3: TGTGCCAGCAGTGGCGACCAAACAGGGATTAATGAAAAACTGTTTTTT. Translated, it gives CASSGDQTGINEKLFF.

This clone came up once. This chain uses TRBV29-1 with TRBJ2-1; TRBD2 might be the D (6 bases). Germline V lookup: CDR1 SQVTM, CDR2 ANQGSEA. The CDR3 spans 14 residues. Deletions cut 0 bases from V and 4 bases from J, with 10 bases between. CDR3 bases: TGCAGCGTTGAAGAGCGGGATTATTACAATGAGCAGTTCTTC. Its protein product is CSVEERDYYNEQFF.

The chain carries TRBV27 and TRBJ2-2, with 7 bases fitting TRBD1. The length of the CDR3 is 15 residues. From germline, CDR1 is MNHEY and CDR2 SMNVEV (reference sequence). With V trimmed by 6 bases and J by 6 bases, 10 bases remained unmatched. In DNA form, the CDR3 reads TGTGCCAGCAGGAAACAGGGGTATAACGCCGGGGAGCTGTTTTTT. Residues: CASRKQGYNAGELFF.

The rearrangement joins TRBV7-9 to TRBJ2-1; a weak D match, TRBD2 (5 bases). Germline V gives CDR1 SEHNR, CDR2 FQNEAQ (reference sequence). There are 12 residues in the CDR3. The V and J ends lost 5 bases and 5 bases respectively, with 7 bases between them. CDR3 in DNA: TGTGCCAGCAGCCACGGGGACAATGAGCAGTTCTTC. Residues: CASSHGDNEQFF.

The V call is TRBV10-1, the J call TRBJ2-1; D is perhaps TRBD2 (5 bases). Germline assignment: CDR1 WNHNN and CDR2 SYGVQD (reference sequence). Trimming removed 6 bases at V and 7 bases at J, with 10 bases between. CDR3 length equals 12 residues. This chain's CDR3 is CASSLEVNEQFF. The CDR3 region has the DNA TGCGCCAGCAGCTTGGAGGTAAATGAGCAGTTCTTC.

The rearrangement joins TRBV9 to TRBJ1-2; 10 bases agree with TRBD1. Germline CDR1 is SGDLS and CDR2 is YYNGEE. CDR3 size: 18 residues. V shed 4 bases, J shed 4 bases, and the junction held 16 bases outside the gene matches. CDR3 bases: TGTGCCAGCAGCCCACATTTGGACAGGGGGGATCGGGTCTATGGCTACACCTTC. As protein: CASSPHLDRGDRVYGYTF.

The chain employs TRBV2 and TRBJ2-3; perhaps D is TRBD1 or TRBD2 (5 bases each). In germline, CDR1 is SNHLY, CDR2 FYNNEI. With 4 bases removed from V and 0 bases from J, the gap between germline ends came to 11 bases. This CDR3 spans 15 amino acids. This chain's CDR3 is CASSVATESTDTQYF. The DNA of the CDR3 is TGTGCCAGCAGTGTAGCGACAGAGAGCACAGATACGCAGTATTTT.

The V gene is TRBV13, the J gene TRBJ1-1; D possibly corresponds to TRBD1 (6 bases). The CDR3 is 14 residues long. The V gene lost 4 bases and the J gene lost 1 base, with 10 bases spanning the gap. In germline, CDR1 is PRHDT, CDR2 FYEKMQ (reference sequence). The CDR3 nucleotides are TGTGCCAGCAGCTATAGGGGGGGGAACACTGAAGCTTTCTTT. It specifies CASSYRGGNTEAFF.

The genes are TRBV27 and TRBJ1-6; no definite D call. The V gene lost 2 bases and the J gene lost 14 bases, with 13 bases spanning the gap. CDR1 is MNHEY, CDR2 SMNVEV, per germline (reference sequence). This CDR3 region has 13 residues. CDR3 coding DNA: TGTGCCAGCAGTTTAGGAACGGGATTATCCCTCCACTTT. It specifies CASSLGTGLSLHF.

The J gene is TRBJ2-3, the V gene TRBV11-1; 10 bases fit TRBD2. From germline, CDR1 is SGHAT and CDR2 FQDESV (reference sequence). This CDR3 spans 16 amino acids. V was clipped by 5 bases and J by 0 bases; unmatched bases: 5. In DNA, the CDR3 is TGTGCCAGCAGCCAAAGGACTAGCGGAAGCACAGATACGCAGTATTTT. As protein: CASSQRTSGSTDTQYF. Full variable domain (rest looked up from reference TRBV11-1 and TRBJ2-3): EAEVAQSPRYKITEKSQAVAFWCDPISGHATLYWYRQILGQGPELLVQFQDESVVDDSQLPKDRFSAERLKGVDSTLKIQPAELGDSAMYLCASSQRTSGSTDTQYFGPGTRLTVL.